The 10 T cell receptor beta chains in this list originate from one sample, sequenced in a study of cytomegalovirus exposure and HLA in healthy donors. Amplification used 60 Vbeta primers and 13 Jbeta primers. The data were produced by immunoSEQ multiplex PCR, yet TCRdb's version contains in-frame clones alone and is incomplete. The table records roughly 140,000 clones, around three quarters of them present only once. The sample consisted of PBMCs. All receptors come from a woman between 35 and 50 years old in good health and CMV-seropositive.

As to this clone: The same CDR3 is also encoded by other DNA sequences in this sample. The chain employs TRBV7-9 and TRBJ2-1; 13 bases are a match to TRBD2. Trimming at V came to 5 bases and at J to 7 bases, leaving 5 bases not matched to a gene. This CDR3 is built from 15 residues. The germline V gene encodes CDR1 SEHNR and CDR2 FQNEAQ (reference sequence). DNA for the CDR3: TGTGCCAGCAGCACCGGGACTAGCGGGACGAATGAGCAGTTCTTC. Encoded protein: CASSTGTSGTNEQFF.

This clone was seen more than once but under ten times. The chain uses TRBV7-9 and TRBJ1-3; D is unresolved. CDR1 is SEHNR, CDR2 FQNEAQ, per germline (reference sequence). The CDR3 has 13 amino acids. Deletions cut 4 bases from V and 3 bases from J, with 7 bases between. In DNA, the CDR3 is TGTGCCAGCAGCTCCGTCGGTGGAAACACCATATATTTT. Amino acid sequence: CASSSVGGNTIYF.

The chain uses TRBV27 and TRBJ2-7; the match to TRBD2 covers 16 bases. V shed 5 bases and J 7 bases; nucleotides not matched to a gene: 11. CDR3 length equals 17 residues. Germline V gene data show CDR1 as MNHEY and CDR2 as SMNVEV (reference sequence). CDR3 in DNA: TGTGCCAGCAGTCCCTTATCCGGGACTAGCGGGAGGGGAGAGCAGTACTTC. It encodes CASSPLSGTSGRGEQYF.

This clone came up a few times. This chain connects TRBV7-6 to TRBJ2-3, with TRBD2 matching over 10 bases. After removal of 1 base from V and 5 bases from J, the junction contained 0 bases not matched to a gene. The CDR3 length is 14 residues. Germline CDR1 SGHVS, CDR2 FNYEAQ. The CDR3 loop reads CASSLVAGGDTQYF. CDR3 coding DNA: TGTGCCAGCAGCTTAGTAGCGGGAGGAGATACGCAGTATTTT.

This chain connects TRBV2 to TRBJ1-2, with TRBD1 matching 7 bases. CDR3 length: 15 amino acids. Per germline, CDR1 SNHLY and CDR2 FYNNEI. V gave up 3 bases and J gave up 5 bases; unmatched junction bases: 9. CDR3 in DNA: TGTGCCAGCAGTGAGAGTGATTCAGGGGGGTATGGCTACACCTTC. Residues: CASSESDSGGYGYTF.

The rearrangement uses TRBV15 and TRBJ2-5, with D maybe TRBD1 (6 bases). The CDR3 runs to 14 residues. Germline V lookup: CDR1 LNHNV, CDR2 YYDKDF (reference sequence). Between the trimmed V and J ends, which lost 8 bases and 5 bases, there was a span of 18 bases. The CDR3: CATSRTALGETQYF. The DNA of the CDR3 is TGTGCCACCTCACGGACAGCCTTGGGGGAGACCCAGTACTTC.

This chain joins TRBV7-2 and TRBJ2-5, with 8 bases matching TRBD2. Trimming cost V 1 base and J 1 base; bases outside gene matches: 5. Germline assignment: CDR1 SGHTA and CDR2 FQGNSA. The CDR3 covers 16 residues. CDR3 sequence reads: CASSLVVAGLQETQYF. The CDR3 DNA follows: TGTGCCAGCAGCTTAGTGGTAGCGGGGCTCCAAGAGACCCAGTACTTC.

This chain uses TRBV13 with TRBJ1-2, with D possibly matching TRBD1 (5 bases). Trimming removed 4 bases from V and 2 bases from J, with 14 bases in between. There are 15 residues in the CDR3. Germline values: CDR1 PRHDT, CDR2 FYEKMQ (reference sequence). CDR3 nucleotides: TGTGCCAGCAGCTCGATACAGGTTCCGAACTATGGCTACACCTTC. Its protein is CASSSIQVPNYGYTF.

The V call is TRBV7-2, the J call TRBJ1-1; 8 nucleotides match TRBD1. V dropped 7 bases and J dropped 1; count of bases not matched to a gene: 8. Germline assignment: CDR1 SGHTA and CDR2 FQGNSA. The CDR3 has 15 residues. This chain's CDR3 is CASNELGQANTEAFF. CDR3 bases: TGTGCCAGCAACGAGTTGGGACAGGCGAACACTGAAGCTTTCTTT.

The rearrangement uses TRBV6-5 and TRBJ2-5; 7 bases line up with TRBD1. Germline CDR1 reads MNHEY; CDR2 reads SVGAGI. V shed 7 bases and J 7 bases; nucleotides not matched to a gene: 6. This CDR3 contains 12 residues. The CDR3 DNA follows: TGTGCCAGCACCGACTCAGGGGGGACCCAGTACTTC. Translation: CASTDSGGTQYF.